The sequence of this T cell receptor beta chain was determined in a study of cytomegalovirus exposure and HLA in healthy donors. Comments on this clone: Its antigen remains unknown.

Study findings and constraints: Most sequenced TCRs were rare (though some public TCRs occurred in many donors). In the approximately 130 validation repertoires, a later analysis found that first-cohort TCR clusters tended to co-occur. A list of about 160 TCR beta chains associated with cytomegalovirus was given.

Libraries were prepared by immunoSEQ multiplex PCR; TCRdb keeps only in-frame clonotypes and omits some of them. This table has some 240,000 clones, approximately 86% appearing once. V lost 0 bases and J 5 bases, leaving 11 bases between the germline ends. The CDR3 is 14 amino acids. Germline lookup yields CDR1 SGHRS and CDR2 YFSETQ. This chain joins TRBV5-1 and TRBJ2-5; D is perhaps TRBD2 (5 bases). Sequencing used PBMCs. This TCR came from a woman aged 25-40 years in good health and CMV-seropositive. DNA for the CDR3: TGCGCCAGCAGCTTGGAGCGAGGGTCGGAGACCCAGTACTTC. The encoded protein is CASSLERGSETQYF.